The clone carrying this T cell receptor beta chain has more than one count but fewer than ten. Antigen: not known. This sample is drawn from a study of beta chain features in type 1 diabetes. Isolated RNA was reverse transcribed in full, so expressed TCRB transcripts were sequenced. The method was immunoSEQ multiplex PCR; TCRdb's version includes in-frame clones alone and lacks a portion of them. The sample contains over 200,000 clones, about a tenth of which appear only once. Study observations and caveats: Within patients, naive, central memory and Treg TCRB repertoires seemed more similar than within healthy donors. Type 1 diabetes patients had moderately but significantly shorter TCRB CDR3s in all four CD4+ subsets. The study left unresolved whether HLA type influences TCRB rearrangement.

The sequenced sample was naive CD4+ T cells from blood. This sequence was found in a man between 25 and 39 years old with type 1 diabetes.

The CDR3 reads CASSLGRGGRNMETQYF. CDR3 coding DNA: TGCGCCAGCAGCTTAGGTCGGGGGGGCCGGAATATGGAGACCCAGTACTTC. The chain uses TRBV5-1 and TRBJ2-5; 8 nucleotides align to TRBD2. Looked up from germline, CDR1 is SGHRS and CDR2 is YFSETQ. J lost 5 bases, V lost 2 bases, and 14 bases had no gene match. CDR3 length: 17 amino acids.